This T cell receptor beta chain was identified in a study of CD8+ T cells in alopecia areata. Investigators isolated RNA and reverse transcribed it into cDNA to act as the sequencing template. Measured with immunoSEQ multiplex PCR; TCRdb has only the in-frame clones, and not every one. The sample shows under 300,000 clones, about 68% of them seen only once. The source of this sequence is a human donor with alopecia areata. The specimen was CD4+ T cells sorted from blood, collected at week 0.

The CDR3 DNA follows: TGCGCCAGCAGCTTGGGATTTGGGGACTCACCCCTCCACTTT. It translates to CASSLGFGDSPLHF. The chain recombines TRBV5-1 with TRBJ1-6, with D tentatively TRBD1 (5 bases). Deletions cut 0 bases from V and 10 bases from J, with 11 bases between. Germline CDR1 SGHRS, CDR2 YFSETQ. The CDR3 covers 14 residues.